What follows are 12 T cell receptor beta chains derived from one specimen sequenced in a study of beta chain features in type 1 diabetes. Study observations and caveats: Moderate yet significant TCRB CDR3 shortening was seen in Type 1 diabetes patients in all four CD4+ subsets.

Every bit of the isolated RNA underwent reverse transcription, so sequencing read expressed TCRB transcripts. Repertoires were generated with immunoSEQ multiplex PCR, while TCRdb's copy carries only in-frame clones and drops some. In the table there are about 47,000 clones, just under 45% of which are singletons. For these TCRs, the target antigens are not known. Sequences were obtained from stem cell memory CD4+ T cells from blood. These receptors came from a young man with type 1 diabetes.

The rearrangement links TRBV12-5 to TRBJ2-2, with D uncertain. The V end was cut by 7 bases, the J end by 5 bases, with 8 bases between. The CDR3 consists of 12 residues. Germline V gene data show CDR1 as LGHNT and CDR2 as FRNRAP. The CDR3 nucleotides are TGTGCTAGTGCGCAGATTACCGGGGAGCTGTTTTTT. The encoded protein is CASAQITGELFF.

This clone was seen a few times. V gene TRBV4-3 combines with J gene TRBJ1-2; the D is unclear. The germline V gene encodes CDR1 LGHNA and CDR2 YSLEER. V was clipped by 4 bases and J by 3 bases, with 9 bases between them. This CDR3 spans 13 amino acids. The CDR3 sequence: CASSPGFYYGYTF. CDR3 nucleotide sequence: TGCGCCAGCAGCCCGGGGTTTTACTATGGCTACACCTTC.

The chain uses TRBV29-1 and TRBJ2-3, with 10 bases matching TRBD1. Trimming cost V 4 bases and J 4 bases; bases outside gene matches: 8. The CDR3 contains 15 residues. Per the germline V gene, CDR1 is SQVTM and CDR2 is ANQGSEA. The CDR3 bases are TGCAGCGTTGGATGGGGACAGGGGTTCGCAGATACGCAGTATTTT. Its protein product is CSVGWGQGFADTQYF.

The chain has TRBV10-3 and TRBJ2-7, with D hard to call. CDR3 length: 12 residues. The germline V and J ends were trimmed by 4 bases and 7 bases, with 11 bases remaining between them. Germline V gene lookup returns CDR1 ENHRY and CDR2 SYGVKD. This chain's CDR3 is CAISGTGGEQYF. CDR3 DNA sequence: TGTGCCATCAGTGGCACTGGCGGAGAGCAGTACTTC.

This clone was counted a single time. The chain links TRBV7-2 to TRBJ1-3; tentatively, D is TRBD1 (5 bases). Germline V gene lookup returns CDR1 SGHTA and CDR2 FQGNSA. V was cut by 4 bases and J by 3 bases, with 19 bases left in between. The CDR3 is 17 residues long. The CDR3 here is CASSSGGAGQGGNTIYF. The CDR3 nucleotides are TGTGCCAGCAGCTCGGGAGGGGCAGGGCAAGGTGGAAACACCATATATTTT.

The chain employs TRBV7-2 and TRBJ2-1; D not certain. The CDR3 spans 13 residues. Trimming removed 2 bases from V and 8 bases from J, with 10 bases in between. Germline V gives CDR1 SGHTA, CDR2 FQGNSA. In DNA, the CDR3 is TGTGCCAGCAGCTTACCCGGGTCGGATGAGCAGTTCTTC. Translating it yields CASSLPGSDEQFF.

CDR3 amino acids: CASSPERLAGGIHEQFF. For the CDR3, the DNA is TGTGCCAGCAGTCCGGAACGACTAGCGGGAGGAATTCACGAGCAGTTCTTC. The gene calls are TRBV28 and TRBJ2-1; 13 bases are a match to TRBD2. Germline V gives CDR1 MDHEN, CDR2 SYDVKM. The CDR3 consists of 17 residues. V trimming: 5 bases; J trimming: 10 bases; junction bases outside the gene matches: 14.

CDR3 sequence: CASTLNTGELFF. CDR3 nucleotide sequence: TGTGCCAGTACCCTAAACACCGGGGAGCTGTTTTTT. This chain links TRBV19 with TRBJ2-2; D gene ambiguous. CDR1 is LNHDA and CDR2 is SQIVND in the germline V gene (reference sequence). V gave up 7 bases and J gave up 2 bases, with 5 bases separating them. The CDR3 has 12 amino acids.

The CDR3 region is CAISEGSRAGVGPYEQYF. The CDR3 DNA is TGTGCCATCAGTGAAGGGTCAAGAGCGGGAGTCGGGCCCTACGAGCAGTACTTC. This chain joins TRBV10-3 and TRBJ2-7; TRBD2 matches 8 bases. This CDR3 has 18 residues. V was clipped by 3 bases and J by 2 bases; unmatched bases: 15. From germline, CDR1 is ENHRY and CDR2 SYGVKD.

This clone was seen a few times. The chain recombines TRBV7-9 with TRBJ1-1; D call uncertain. The CDR3 is made up of 13 amino acids. Germline V gene lookup returns CDR1 SEHNR and CDR2 FQNEAQ (reference sequence). Trimming took 5 bases from V and 0 from J, leaving 7 bases between them. CDR3 coding DNA: TGTGCCAGCAGCCCCGACATGAACACTGAAGCTTTCTTT. It is translated as CASSPDMNTEAFF.

This chain joins TRBV2 and TRBJ2-1; perhaps TRBD2 as D (6 bases). The CDR3 sequence is 15 residues long. V shed 0 bases and J shed 8 bases, with 14 bases lying between them. From germline, CDR1 is SNHLY and CDR2 FYNNEI. This CDR3 is CASSEARRGPDEQFF. For the CDR3, the DNA is TGTGCCAGCAGTGAAGCGCGGAGGGGTCCGGATGAGCAGTTCTTC.

This clone was seen a handful of times. This chain links TRBV27 with TRBJ2-1; 7 bases match TRBD1. This CDR3 has 16 residues. The V gene end was trimmed by 2 bases and the J gene end by 1 base; junction bases not matched to a gene: 5. The germline V gene encodes CDR1 MNHEY and CDR2 SMNVEV (reference sequence). The CDR3 nucleotides are TGTGCCAGCAGTTTAGAGGGACAGATGTCCTACAATGAGCAGTTCTTC. It encodes CASSLEGQMSYNEQFF.